These T cell receptor beta chains were read from a single sample in a study of cytomegalovirus exposure and HLA in healthy donors. The data were produced by immunoSEQ multiplex PCR, yet TCRdb's version contains in-frame clones alone and is incomplete. The data show about 67,000 clones, with roughly two thirds seen just once and under 2.5% held by the top ten. The sample consisted of PBMCs. These receptors all stem from a woman younger than 45 in good health and CMV-seronegative. The CDR3 runs from the conserved cysteine through the conserved F or W. D genes are given only for firm matches. Some rows have no size entry. The others give once, few or many, or a class for an expanded clone.

>TRBV2|TRBJ1-1|NA|NA
CASLRLRNTEAFF
TGTGCCAGCCTTAGATTGAGGAACACTGAAGCTTTCTTT
>TRBV6-1|TRBJ1-3|few|NA
CASSEGQISSGNTIYF
TGTGCCAGCAGTGAAGGCCAGATAAGCTCTGGAAACACCATATATTTT
>TRBV7-6|TRBJ1-2|once|NA
CASSPRPGPTGGYTF
TGTGCCAGCAGCCCCAGGCCTGGGCCCACCGGCGGCTACACCTTC
>TRBV27|TRBJ1-5|NA|TRBD1
CASSPGQGSQPQHF
TGTGCCAGCAGTCCGGGACAGGGTTCTCAGCCCCAGCATTTT
>TRBV5-4|TRBJ2-7|NA|TRBD2
CASSQGGLAGARYEQYF
TGTGCCAGCAGCCAGGGCGGACTAGCGGGGGCCCGATACGAGCAGTACTTC
>TRBV6-1|TRBJ1-6|medium-sized|NA
CASTGLPNSPLHF
TGTGCCAGCACCGGACTTCCGAATTCACCCCTCCACTTT
>TRBV9|TRBJ1-6|few|NA
CASSPSGMPYNSPLHF
TGTGCCAGCAGCCCCTCGGGGATGCCCTATAATTCACCCCTCCACTTT
>TRBV7-3|TRBJ1-1|NA|NA
CASSLLPGRTEAFF
TGTGCCAGCAGTTTACTACCAGGTCGGACTGAAGCTTTCTTT
>TRBV27|TRBJ2-2|once|NA
CASSNPDSASWTGELFF
TGTGCCAGCAGCAACCCGGACAGCGCATCATGGACCGGGGAGCTGTTTTTT
>TRBV5-1|TRBJ1-2|NA|TRBD1
CASSPLGGTGGLYGYTF
TGCGCCAGCAGCCCCCTGGGCGGGACAGGGGGCTTATATGGCTACACCTTC
>TRBV2|TRBJ2-7|NA|TRBD1
CASSEQGAYEQYF
TGTGCCAGCAGTGAACAGGGGGCATACGAGCAGTACTTC
>TRBV2|TRBJ1-2|NA|TRBD1
CASRADRAGDGYTF
TGTGCCAGCAGAGCGGACAGGGCGGGGGATGGCTACACCTTC
>TRBV19|TRBJ2-3|NA|NA
CASMNRDTYYTDTQYF
TGTGCCAGTATGAACCGGGACACCTACTACACAGATACGCAGTATTTT
>TRBV5-1|TRBJ2-2|NA|NA
CASSLPGSTGELFF
TGCGCCAGCAGCTTGCCCGGGTCCACCGGGGAGCTGTTTTTT
>TRBV6-6|TRBJ2-7|NA|NA
CASSYPGGSYEQYF
TGTGCCAGCAGTTACCCTGGGGGCTCCTACGAGCAGTACTTC
>TRBV5-1|TRBJ1-2|NA|NA
CASSLDGRTDSIGYTF
TGCGCCAGCAGCTTGGACGGCCGAACGGACAGTATAGGCTACACCTTC
>TRBV4-1|TRBJ2-7|NA|TRBD2
CASTPAAGGNYEQYF
TGCGCCAGCACACCCGCTGCGGGGGGTAACTACGAGCAGTACTTC
>TRBV7-3|TRBJ2-2|NA|NA
CASSPGAGLNTGELFF
TGTGCCAGCAGCCCCGGCGCGGGATTGAACACCGGGGAGCTGTTTTTT
>TRBV7-9|TRBJ2-1|NA|TRBD2
CASSLGTSDNEQFF
TGTGCCAGCAGCTTGGGGACTAGCGACAATGAGCAGTTCTTC
>TRBV4-3|TRBJ2-5|NA|NA
CASSQDSGQETQYF
TGCGCCAGCAGCCAAGATTCAGGGCAAGAGACCCAGTACTTC